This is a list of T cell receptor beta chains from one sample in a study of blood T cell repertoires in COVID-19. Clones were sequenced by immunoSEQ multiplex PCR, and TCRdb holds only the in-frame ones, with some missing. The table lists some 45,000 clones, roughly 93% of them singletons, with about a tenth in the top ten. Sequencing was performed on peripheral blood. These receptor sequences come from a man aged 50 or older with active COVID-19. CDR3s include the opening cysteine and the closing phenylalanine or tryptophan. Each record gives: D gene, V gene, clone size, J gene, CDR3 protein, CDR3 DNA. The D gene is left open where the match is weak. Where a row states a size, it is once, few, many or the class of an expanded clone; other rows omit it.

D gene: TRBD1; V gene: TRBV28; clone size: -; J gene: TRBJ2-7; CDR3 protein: CASTGGYEQYF; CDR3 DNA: TGTGCCAGTACAGGGGGCTACGAGCAGTACTTC
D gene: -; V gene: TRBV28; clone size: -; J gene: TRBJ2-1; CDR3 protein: CASTYGGSYNEQFF; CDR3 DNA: TGTGCCAGCACTTACGGGGGATCCTACAATGAGCAGTTCTTC
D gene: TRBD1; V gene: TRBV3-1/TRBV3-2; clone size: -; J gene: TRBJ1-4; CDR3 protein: CASSARDRGEKLFF; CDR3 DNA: TGTGCCAGCAGCGCCCGGGACAGGGGCGAAAAACTGTTTTTT
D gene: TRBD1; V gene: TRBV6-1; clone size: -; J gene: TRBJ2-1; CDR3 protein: CASSEVRDRGRNEQFF; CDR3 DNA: TGTGCCAGCAGTGAAGTAAGGGACAGGGGTCGCAATGAGCAGTTCTTC
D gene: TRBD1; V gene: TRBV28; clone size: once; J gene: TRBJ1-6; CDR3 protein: CASTLGTENSPLHF; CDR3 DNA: TGTGCCAGCACCCTTGGGACAGAAAATTCACCCCTCCACTTT
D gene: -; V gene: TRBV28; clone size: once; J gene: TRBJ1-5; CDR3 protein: CASSFPSAGNQPQHF; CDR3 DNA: TGTGCCAGCAGTTTCCCGTCGGCAGGGAATCAGCCCCAGCATTTT
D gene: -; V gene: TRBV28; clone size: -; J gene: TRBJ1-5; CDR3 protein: CASTSGGVGNQPQHF; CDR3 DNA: TGTGCCAGCACTTCGGGCGGGGTAGGCAATCAGCCCCAGCATTTT
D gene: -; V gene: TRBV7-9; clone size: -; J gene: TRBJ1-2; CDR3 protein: CASSSSPDSGDGYTF; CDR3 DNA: TGTGCCAGCAGCTCCTCCCCCGACTCGGGAGATGGCTACACCTTC
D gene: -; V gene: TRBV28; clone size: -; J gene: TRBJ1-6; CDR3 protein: CASSPGGRAYNSPLHF; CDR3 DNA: TGTGCCAGCAGTCCGGGGGGGAGGGCCTATAATTCACCCCTCCACTTT
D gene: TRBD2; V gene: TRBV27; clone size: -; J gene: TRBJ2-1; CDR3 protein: CASRGPGLAYNEQFF; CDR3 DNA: TGTGCCAGCAGGGGGCCGGGACTAGCCTACAATGAGCAGTTCTTC
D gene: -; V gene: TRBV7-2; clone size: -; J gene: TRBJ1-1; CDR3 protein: CASSLMTGPTEAFF; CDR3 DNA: TGTGCCAGCAGCTTGATGACAGGTCCCACTGAAGCTTTCTTT
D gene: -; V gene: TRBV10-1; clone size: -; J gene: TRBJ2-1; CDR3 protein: CASAPDGLSRNEQFF; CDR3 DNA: TGCGCCAGCGCCCCAGACGGACTGAGTCGGAATGAGCAGTTCTTC
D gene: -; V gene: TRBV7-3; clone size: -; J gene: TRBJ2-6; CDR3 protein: CASSSTTVGTSGANVLTF; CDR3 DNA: TGTGCCAGCAGCTCGACGACAGTAGGAACCTCTGGGGCCAACGTCCTGACTTTC
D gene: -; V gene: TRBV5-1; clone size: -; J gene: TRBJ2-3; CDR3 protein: CASRGQGTDTQYF; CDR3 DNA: TGCGCCAGCAGAGGACAAGGCACAGATACGCAGTATTTT
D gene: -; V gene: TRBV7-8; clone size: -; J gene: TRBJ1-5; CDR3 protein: CASSLVYSRPQHF; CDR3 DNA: TGTGCCAGCAGCTTAGTTTACTCTCGGCCCCAGCATTTT
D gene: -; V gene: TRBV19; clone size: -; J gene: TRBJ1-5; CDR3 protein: CASKARDNQPQHF; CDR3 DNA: TGTGCCAGTAAAGCCAGGGACAATCAGCCCCAGCATTTT
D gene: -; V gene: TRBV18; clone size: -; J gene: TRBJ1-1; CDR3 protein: CASSPPQLNTEAFF; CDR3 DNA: TGTGCCAGCTCACCTCCACAGTTGAACACTGAAGCTTTCTTT
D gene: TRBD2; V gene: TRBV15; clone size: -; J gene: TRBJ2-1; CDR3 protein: CATSRGTSGYNEQFF; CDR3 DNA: TGTGCCACCAGCAGAGGAACTAGCGGCTACAATGAGCAGTTCTTC
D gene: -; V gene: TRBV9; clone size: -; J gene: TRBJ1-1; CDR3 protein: CASGGLLGTEAFF; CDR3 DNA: TGTGCCAGCGGAGGGCTTCTGGGGACTGAAGCTTTCTTT
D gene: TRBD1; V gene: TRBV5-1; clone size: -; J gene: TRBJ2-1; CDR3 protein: CASSIPRGRYNEQFF; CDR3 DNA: TGCGCCAGCAGCATACCCAGGGGGCGTTACAATGAGCAGTTCTTC
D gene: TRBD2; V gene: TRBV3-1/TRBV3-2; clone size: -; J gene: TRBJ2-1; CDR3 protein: CASSPRDYMNEQFF; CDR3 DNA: TGTGCCAGCAGCCCCCGGGACTATATGAATGAGCAGTTCTTC
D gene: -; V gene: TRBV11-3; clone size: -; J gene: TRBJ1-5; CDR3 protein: CASSHAGLTSRPQHF; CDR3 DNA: TGTGCCAGCAGCCACGCGGGACTCACATCAAGGCCCCAGCATTTT
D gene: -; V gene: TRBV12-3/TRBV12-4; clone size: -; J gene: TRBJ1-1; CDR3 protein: CASSFGGAEAFF; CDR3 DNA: TGTGCCAGCAGTTTCGGGGGGGCAGAAGCTTTCTTT
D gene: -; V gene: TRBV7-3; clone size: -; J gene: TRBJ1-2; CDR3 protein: CASSSRGNYGYTF; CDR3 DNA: TGTGCCAGCAGCTCGCGGGGAAACTATGGCTACACCTTC
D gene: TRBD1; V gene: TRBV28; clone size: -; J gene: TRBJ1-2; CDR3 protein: CASSWAGGQYGYTF; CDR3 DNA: TGTGCCAGCAGTTGGGCAGGGGGGCAATATGGCTACACCTTC
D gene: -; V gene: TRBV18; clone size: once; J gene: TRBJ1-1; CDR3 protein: CASSPGKNTEAFF; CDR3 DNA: TGTGCCAGCTCACCAGGCAAAAACACTGAAGCTTTCTTT
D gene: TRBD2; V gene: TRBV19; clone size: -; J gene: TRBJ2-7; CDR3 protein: CASSTLTSGSYEQYF; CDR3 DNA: TGTGCCAGTAGTACCTTGACTAGCGGGAGCTACGAGCAGTACTTC
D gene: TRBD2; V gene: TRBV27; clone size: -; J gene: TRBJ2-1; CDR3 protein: CASRASGTAYNEQFF; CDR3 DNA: TGTGCCAGCAGAGCTAGCGGGACCGCCTACAATGAGCAGTTCTTC
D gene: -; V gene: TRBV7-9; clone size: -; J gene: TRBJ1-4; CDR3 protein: CASSTFRGEGHATNEKLFF; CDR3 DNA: TGTGCCAGCAGCACTTTTCGGGGGGAGGGGCATGCAACTAATGAAAAACTGTTTTTT
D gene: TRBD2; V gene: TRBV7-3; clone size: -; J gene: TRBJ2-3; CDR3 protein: CASSQSGTNVRTQYF; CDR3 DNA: TGTGCCAGCAGTCAATCCGGGACTAACGTTCGTACGCAGTATTTT
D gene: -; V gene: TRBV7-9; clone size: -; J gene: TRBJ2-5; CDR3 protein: CASSLVADIRQETQYF; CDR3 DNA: TGTGCCAGCAGCTTAGTGGCGGACATCCGTCAAGAGACCCAGTACTTC
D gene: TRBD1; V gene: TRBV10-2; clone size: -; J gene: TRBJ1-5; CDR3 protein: CASSNGQGVQPQHF; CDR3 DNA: TGCGCCAGCAGTAATGGACAGGGTGTTCAGCCCCAGCATTTT
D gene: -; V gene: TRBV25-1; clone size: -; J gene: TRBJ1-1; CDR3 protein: CASTTGNTEAFF; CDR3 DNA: TGTGCCAGCACGACAGGGAACACTGAAGCTTTCTTT
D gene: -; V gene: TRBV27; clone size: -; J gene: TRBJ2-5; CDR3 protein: CASSLRSPNQETQYF; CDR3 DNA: TGTGCCAGCAGTCTAAGGAGCCCCAACCAAGAGACCCAGTACTTC
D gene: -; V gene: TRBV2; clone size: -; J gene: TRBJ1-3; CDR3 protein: CASRTTGDTIYF; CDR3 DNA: TGTGCCAGCCGAACTACCGGCGACACCATATATTTT
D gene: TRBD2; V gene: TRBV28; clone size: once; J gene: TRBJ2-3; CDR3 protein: CASSTSGRARTDTQYF; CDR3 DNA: TGTGCCAGCAGTACCAGCGGGAGGGCCCGCACAGATACGCAGTATTTT
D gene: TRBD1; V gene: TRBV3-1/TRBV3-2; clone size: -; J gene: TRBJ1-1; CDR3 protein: CASSSPGQGNTEAFF; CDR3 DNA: TGTGCCAGCAGCTCTCCAGGACAGGGAAACACTGAAGCTTTCTTT
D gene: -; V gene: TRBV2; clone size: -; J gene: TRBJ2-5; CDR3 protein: CASSHQGEVRETQYF; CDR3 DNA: TGTGCCAGCAGTCATCAGGGGGAGGTCCGAGAGACCCAGTACTTC
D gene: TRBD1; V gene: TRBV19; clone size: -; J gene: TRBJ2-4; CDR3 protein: CASSQSGQGASVAKNIQYF; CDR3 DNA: TGTGCCAGTAGCCAGTCGGGACAGGGGGCCTCGGTAGCCAAAAACATTCAGTACTTC
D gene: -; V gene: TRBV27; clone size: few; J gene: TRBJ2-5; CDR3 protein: CASSEEGETQYF; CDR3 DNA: TGTGCCAGCAGCGAGGAGGGCGAGACCCAGTACTTC
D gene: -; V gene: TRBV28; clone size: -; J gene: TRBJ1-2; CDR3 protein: CASTVRDTTYGYTF; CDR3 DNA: TGTGCCAGCACCGTCCGGGACACCACCTATGGCTACACCTTC
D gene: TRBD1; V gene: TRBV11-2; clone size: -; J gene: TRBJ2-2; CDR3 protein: CASSPGQGNTGELFF; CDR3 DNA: TGTGCCAGCAGCCCGGGACAGGGGAACACCGGGGAGCTGTTTTTT
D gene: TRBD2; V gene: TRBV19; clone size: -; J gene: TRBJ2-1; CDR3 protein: CASSIVKGGSGIPRNEQFF; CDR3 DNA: TGTGCCAGTAGTATAGTAAAAGGGGGTAGCGGGATTCCCCGCAATGAGCAGTTCTTC
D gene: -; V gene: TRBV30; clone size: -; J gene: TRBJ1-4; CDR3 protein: CAWSVQGLEKLFF; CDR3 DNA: TGTGCCTGGAGTGTACAGGGCCTTGAAAAACTGTTTTTT